A selection of T cell receptor beta chains follows, all from one sample in a study of CXCR4 blockade with PD-1 therapy in pancreatic cancer. The protocol was immunoSEQ multiplex PCR, while the TCRdb copy is restricted to in-frame clones and leaves out a portion. The data contain about 15,000 clones, around 72% of them singletons. The sequencing input was tumor tissue. All receptors derive from a human donor with pancreatic ductal adenocarcinoma. CDR3s include the opening cysteine and the closing phenylalanine or tryptophan. The D gene is left open where the match is weak. Clone size is not always given. Where it is, it says once, few, many or a class for expanded clones.

d_call j_call clone_size v_call cdr3_aa cdr3_nt
NA TRBJ1-1 NA TRBV15 CATSRDKTANTEAFF TGTGCCACCAGCAGAGATAAAACAGCGAACACTGAAGCTTTCTTT
NA TRBJ1-1 few TRBV6-8 CANFEAGAAINTEAFF TGTGCCAACTTCGAGGCAGGGGCGGCTATAAACACTGAAGCTTTCTTT
TRBD2 TRBJ2-1 few TRBV15 CATSKASGGANEQFF TGTGCCACCAGCAAAGCTAGCGGGGGGGCAAATGAGCAGTTCTTC
TRBD2 TRBJ2-1 NA TRBV29-1 CSVEPTSGRARFF TGCAGCGTTGAACCGACTAGCGGGAGGGCCCGGTTCTTC
NA TRBJ2-3 NA TRBV19 CASSIGEDTQYF TGTGCCAGTAGTATCGGGGAAGATACGCAGTATTTT
NA TRBJ1-1 NA TRBV18 CASSPTVSGTEAFF TGTGCCAGCTCACCAACCGTTTCGGGGACTGAAGCTTTCTTT
TRBD1 TRBJ2-1 NA TRBV30 CAWKVQGAINEQFF TGTGCCTGGAAGGTACAGGGGGCAATCAATGAGCAGTTCTTC
NA TRBJ1-3 once TRBV25-1 CARFGGSRSGNTIYF TGTGCCAGGTTTGGAGGTTCCCGCTCTGGAAACACTATATATTTT
NA TRBJ1-1 NA TRBV11-3 CASSLGAIHAEAFF TGTGCCAGCAGCTTAGGGGCTATTCACGCTGAAGCTTTCTTT
NA TRBJ1-2 few TRBV27 CASSLKGGNYGYTF TGTGCCAGCAGTTTAAAGGGGGGGAACTATGGCTACACCTTC
TRBD1 TRBJ2-7 NA TRBV19 CASSERTGYYEQYF TGTGCCAGTAGTGAACGGACAGGATACTACGAGCAGTACTTC
NA TRBJ2-1 NA TRBV19 CASSPGLKYNEQFF TGTGCCAGTAGTCCGGGACTGAAATACAATGAGCAGTTCTTC
NA TRBJ1-1 once TRBV28 CASSSWGDEAFF TGTGCCAGCAGTTCTTGGGGGGATGAAGCTTTCTTT
NA TRBJ2-3 NA TRBV18 CASSPLVGTVYF TGTGCCAGCTCACCATTGGTCGGGACTGTGTATTTT
TRBD2 TRBJ2-2 NA TRBV19 CASNGLAVNTGELFF TGTGCCAGTAATGGACTAGCGGTGAACACCGGGGAGCTGTTTTTT
TRBD1 TRBJ2-1 NA TRBV19 CASRQGRYNEQFF TGTGCCAGCCGACAGGGACGGTACAATGAGCAGTTCTTC
NA TRBJ2-1 NA TRBV28 CASRRDKGSYNEQFF TGTGCCAGCAGGAGGGACAAGGGCTCCTACAATGAGCAGTTCTTC
NA TRBJ2-1 NA TRBV28 CASCRDTVGRNEQFF TGTGCCAGCTGCCGGGACACCGTAGGTAGGAATGAGCAGTTCTTC
TRBD1 TRBJ1-1 NA TRBV18 CASSSDRGTTEAFF TGTGCCAGCTCATCCGACAGGGGGACAACTGAAGCTTTCTTT
NA TRBJ1-4 once TRBV6-7 CASSYRGGEKLFF TGTGCCAGCAGTTACCGGGGCGGCGAAAAACTGTTTTTT
NA TRBJ1-2 NA TRBV19 CASSIDPFGIASGYTF TGTGCCAGTAGTATAGATCCCTTCGGGATCGCCAGTGGCTACACCTTC
TRBD2 TRBJ2-3 NA TRBV7-7 CASSLGVAGEADTQYF TGTGCCAGCAGCTTGGGGGTAGCGGGAGAGGCAGATACGCAGTATTTT
NA TRBJ2-1 NA TRBV1 CASSRGLAPRYNEQFF TGCGCCAGCAGCCGGGGACTAGCGCCTCGCTACAATGAGCAGTTCTTC
NA TRBJ2-7 few TRBV6-8 CASSPSTNGYEQYF TGTGCCAGCAGCCCTTCGACGAACGGCTACGAGCAGTACTTC
NA TRBJ1-5 few TRBV19 CASSISGYGNQPQHF TGTGCCAGTAGTATCTCAGGGTATGGCAATCAGCCCCAGCATTTT